This T cell receptor (beta chain) was captured by sequencing in a study of CD8 T cell repertoires and HIV-1 epitope variants. Study at large: T cells were stimulated with Twenty-five Gag and Nef peptides separately. 1M T cells were kept uncultured as a baseline.

Overall study results and limits: Nef KF9 drew roughly 5 clonotypes and HW9 one, without TAALDMSHF responses.

The CDR3 is 15 amino acids. The V end lost 0 bases, the J end lost 2 bases, and 11 bases lay between the germline ends. CDR1 LNHDA and CDR2 SQIVND come from the germline V gene (reference sequence). Notes on this clone: The antigen remains unidentified.

This table comes from immunoSEQ multiplex PCR, and its TCRdb copy is limited to in-frame clones, with some not included. The repertoire holds more than 4,000 clones, with about 66% as singletons. The TCR was taken from a male donor with HIV. The source material was cultured CD8+ T cells derived from PBMCs. The V and J genes are TRBV19 and TRBJ2-7; D not resolved. CDR3 bases: TGTGCCAGTAGTATAGACGACGGGCCGACCTACGAGCAGTACTTC. Amino acid sequence: CASSIDDGPTYEQYF.